This T cell receptor beta chain was sequenced for a study of OX40 agonist ivuxolimab in advanced cancers. The V gene's germline CDR1 is SGHRS and CDR2 YFSETQ. V was clipped by 4 bases and J by 6 bases; unmatched bases: 6. The CDR3 is 13 amino acids. This clone was recorded at least ten times. The assay was immunoSEQ multiplex PCR, and TCRdb's table has in-frame clones only and misses some. The sample lists about 51,000 clones, 65% to 85% occurring once. The genes are TRBV5-1 and TRBJ1-2, with 7 bases that match TRBD1. The source material was CD4+ or CD8+ T cells sorted from blood, sampled in a trial of the OX40 agonist ivuxolimab. The sequence was obtained from an adult with an advanced solid tumor such as melanoma, head and neck, liver or kidney cancer. The CDR3 spells CASSPTGSNGYTF. CDR3 DNA sequence: TGCGCCAGCAGCCCGACAGGGTCGAATGGCTACACCTTC.